This entry describes one TCR beta chain. Its antigen is as yet unknown. From germline, CDR1 is MGHDK and CDR2 SYGVNS. The CDR3 runs to 17 residues. V gave up 6 bases and J gave up 6 bases; unmatched junction bases: 15. This sample was taken from a study of CD8+CD57+ T cells in acquired aplastic anemia. Notes on the study in general: Found in both controls and patients were approximately 29 CD8+ CDR3 sequences. Significant differences in CD8+ Simpson's diversity were not observed between patients and controls.

Investigators profiled TCR beta VDJ and CDR3 from genomic DNA template. TCRdb itself ran the reads through MiXCR, one entry per CDR3 protein. In the table there are 150,000 to 200,000 distinct CDR3 sequences, 63% of which are singletons. The genes are TRBV25-1 and TRBJ2-1; 9 bases map to TRBD2. The sequenced sample consisted of sorted CD4+, CD8+, or CD8+CD57+ T cells (not recorded which) from PBMCs. The TCR sequence derives from a human donor in good health. The CDR3 DNA is TGTGCCAGCAGCCCCCCGGAGGGCGCGGGAGGGATCAATGAGCAGTTCTTC. This codes for CASSPPEGAGGINEQFF.